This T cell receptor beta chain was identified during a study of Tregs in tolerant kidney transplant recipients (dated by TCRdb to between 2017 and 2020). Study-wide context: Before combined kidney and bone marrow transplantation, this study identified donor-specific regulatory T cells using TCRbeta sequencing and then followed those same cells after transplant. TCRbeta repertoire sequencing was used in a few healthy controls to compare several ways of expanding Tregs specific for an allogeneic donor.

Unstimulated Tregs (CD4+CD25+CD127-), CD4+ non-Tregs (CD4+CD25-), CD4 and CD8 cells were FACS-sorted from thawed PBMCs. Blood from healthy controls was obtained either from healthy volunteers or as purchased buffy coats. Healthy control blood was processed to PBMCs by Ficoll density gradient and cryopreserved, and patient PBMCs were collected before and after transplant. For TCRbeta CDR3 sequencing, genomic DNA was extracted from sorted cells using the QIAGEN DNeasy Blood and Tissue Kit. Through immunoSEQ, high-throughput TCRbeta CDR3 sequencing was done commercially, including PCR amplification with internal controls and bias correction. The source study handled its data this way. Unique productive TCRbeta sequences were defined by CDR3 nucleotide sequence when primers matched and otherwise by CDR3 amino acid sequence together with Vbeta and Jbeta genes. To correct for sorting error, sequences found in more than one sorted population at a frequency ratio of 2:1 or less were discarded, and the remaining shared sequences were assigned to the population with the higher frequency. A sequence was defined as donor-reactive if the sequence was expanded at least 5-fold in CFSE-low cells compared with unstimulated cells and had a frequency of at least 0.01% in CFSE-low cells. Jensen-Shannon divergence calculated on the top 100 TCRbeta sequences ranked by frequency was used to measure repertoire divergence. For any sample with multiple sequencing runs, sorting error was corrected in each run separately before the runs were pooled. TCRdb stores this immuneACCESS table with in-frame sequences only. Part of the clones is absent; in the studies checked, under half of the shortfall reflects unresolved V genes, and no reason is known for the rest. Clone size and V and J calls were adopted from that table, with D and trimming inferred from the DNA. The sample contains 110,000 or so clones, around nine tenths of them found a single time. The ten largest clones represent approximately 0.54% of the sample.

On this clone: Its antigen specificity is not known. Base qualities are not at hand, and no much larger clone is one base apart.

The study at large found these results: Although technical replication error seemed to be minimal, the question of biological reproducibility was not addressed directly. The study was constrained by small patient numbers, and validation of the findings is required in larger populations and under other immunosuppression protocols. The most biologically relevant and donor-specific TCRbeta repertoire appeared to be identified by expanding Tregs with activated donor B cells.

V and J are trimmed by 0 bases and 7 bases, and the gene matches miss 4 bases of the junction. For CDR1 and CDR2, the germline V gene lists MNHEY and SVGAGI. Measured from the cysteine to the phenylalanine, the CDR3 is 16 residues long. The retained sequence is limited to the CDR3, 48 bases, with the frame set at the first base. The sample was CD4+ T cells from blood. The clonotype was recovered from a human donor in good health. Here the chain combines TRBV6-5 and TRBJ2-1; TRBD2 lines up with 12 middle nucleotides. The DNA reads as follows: TGTGCCAGCAGTTACTCAGGGACTAGCGGGTTTAATGAGCAGTTCTTC. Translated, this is CASSYSGTSGFNEQFF.